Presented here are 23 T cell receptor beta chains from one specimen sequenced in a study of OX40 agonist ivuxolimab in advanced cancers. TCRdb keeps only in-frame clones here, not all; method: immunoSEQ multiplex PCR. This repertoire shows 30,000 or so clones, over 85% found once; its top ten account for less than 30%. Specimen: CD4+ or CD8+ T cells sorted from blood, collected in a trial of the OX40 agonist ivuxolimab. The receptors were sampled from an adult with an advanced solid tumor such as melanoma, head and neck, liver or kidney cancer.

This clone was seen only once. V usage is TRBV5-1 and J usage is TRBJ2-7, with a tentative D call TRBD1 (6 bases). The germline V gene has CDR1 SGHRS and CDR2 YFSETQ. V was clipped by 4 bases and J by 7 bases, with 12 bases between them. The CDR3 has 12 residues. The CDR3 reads CASSASGTEQYF. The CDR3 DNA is TGCGCCAGCAGCGCGTCCGGGACAGAGCAGTACTTC.

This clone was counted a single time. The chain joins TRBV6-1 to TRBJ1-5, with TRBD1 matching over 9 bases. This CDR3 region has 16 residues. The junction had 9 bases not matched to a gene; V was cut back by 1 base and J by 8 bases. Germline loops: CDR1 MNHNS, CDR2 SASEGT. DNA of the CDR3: TGTGCCAGCAGTGAAGTAGGGGGACAGGGTCGGAAGCCCCAGCATTTT. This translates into CASSEVGGQGRKPQHF.

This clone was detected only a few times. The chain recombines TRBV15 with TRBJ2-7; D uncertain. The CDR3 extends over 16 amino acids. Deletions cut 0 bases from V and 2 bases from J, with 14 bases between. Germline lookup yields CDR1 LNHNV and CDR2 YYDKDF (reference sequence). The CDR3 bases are TGTGCCACCAGCAGAGATCCCCCCGGCAGCGCCTACGAGCAGTACTTC. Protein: CATSRDPPGSAYEQYF. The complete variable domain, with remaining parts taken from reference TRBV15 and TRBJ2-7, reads DAMVIQNPRYQVTQFGKPVTLSCSQTLNHNVMYWYQQKSSQAPKLLFHYYDKDFNNEADTPDNFQSRRPNTSFCFLDIRSPGLGDTAMYLCATSRDPPGSAYEQYFGPGTRLTVT.

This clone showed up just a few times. The CDR3 loop reads CASSLEQADKLGKLFF. CDR3 coding DNA: TGTGCCAGCAGCCTTGAACAGGCTGACAAGCTCGGAAAACTGTTTTTT. The chain has TRBV4-2 and TRBJ1-4, with D perhaps matching TRBD1 (5 bases). The CDR3 sequence is 16 residues long. Germline V lookup: CDR1 LGHNA, CDR2 YNFKEQ. V was trimmed by 4 bases and J by 10 bases, leaving 22 bases between them.

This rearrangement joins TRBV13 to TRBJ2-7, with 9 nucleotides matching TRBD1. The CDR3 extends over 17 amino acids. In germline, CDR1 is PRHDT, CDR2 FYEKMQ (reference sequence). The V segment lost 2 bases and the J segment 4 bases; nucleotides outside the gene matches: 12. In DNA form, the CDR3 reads TGTGCCAGCAGCTTAATGTCCCTAACAGGGGGCCGATACGAGCAGTACTTC. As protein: CASSLMSLTGGRYEQYF.

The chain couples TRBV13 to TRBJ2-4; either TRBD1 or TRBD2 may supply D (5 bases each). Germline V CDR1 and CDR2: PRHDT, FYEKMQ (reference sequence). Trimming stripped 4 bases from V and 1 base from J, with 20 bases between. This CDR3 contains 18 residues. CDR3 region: CASSSYDSGRRAKNIQYF. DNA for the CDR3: TGTGCCAGCAGCTCCTATGACTCGGGGCGCCGGGCCAAAAACATTCAGTACTTC.

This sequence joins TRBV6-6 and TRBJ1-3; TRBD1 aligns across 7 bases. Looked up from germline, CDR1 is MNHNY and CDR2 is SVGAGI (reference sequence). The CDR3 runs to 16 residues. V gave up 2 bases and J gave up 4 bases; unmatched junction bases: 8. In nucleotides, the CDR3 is TGTGCCAGCAGTTACACAAACAGGGGAAAGGGAAACACCATATATTTT. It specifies CASSYTNRGKGNTIYF.

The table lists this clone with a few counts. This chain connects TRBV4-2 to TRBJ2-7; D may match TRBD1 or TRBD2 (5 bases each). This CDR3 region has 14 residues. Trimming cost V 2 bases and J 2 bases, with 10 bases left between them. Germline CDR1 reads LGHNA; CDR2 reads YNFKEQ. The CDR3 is CASSQKGPAYEQYF. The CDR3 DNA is TGTGCCAGCAGCCAAAAGGGACCGGCCTACGAGCAGTACTTC.

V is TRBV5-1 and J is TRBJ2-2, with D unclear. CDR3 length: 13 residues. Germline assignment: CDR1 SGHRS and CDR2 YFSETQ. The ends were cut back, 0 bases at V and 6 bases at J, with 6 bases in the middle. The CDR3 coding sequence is TGCGCCAGCAGCTTGGGGGGTCCCGGGGAGCTGTTTTTT. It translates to CASSLGGPGELFF.

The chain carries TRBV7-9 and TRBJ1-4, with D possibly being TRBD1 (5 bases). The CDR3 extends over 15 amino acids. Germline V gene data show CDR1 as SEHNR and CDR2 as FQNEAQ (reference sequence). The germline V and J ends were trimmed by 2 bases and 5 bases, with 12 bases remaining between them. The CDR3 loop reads CASSLTADRNEKLFF. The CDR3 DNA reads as TGTGCCAGCAGCTTAACGGCTGACAGAAATGAAAAACTGTTTTTT. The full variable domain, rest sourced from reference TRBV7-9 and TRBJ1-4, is DTGVSQNPRHKITKRGQNVTFRCDPISEHNRLYWYRQTLGQGPEFLTYFQNEAQLEKSRLLSDRFSAERPKGSFSTLEIQRTEQGDSAMYLCASSLTADRNEKLFFGSGTQLSVL.

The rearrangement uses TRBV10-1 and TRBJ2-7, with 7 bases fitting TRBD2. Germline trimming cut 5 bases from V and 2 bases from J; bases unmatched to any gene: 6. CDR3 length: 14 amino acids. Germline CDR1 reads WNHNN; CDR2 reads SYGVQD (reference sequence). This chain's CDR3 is CASSRAGDPYEQYF. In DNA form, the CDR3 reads TGCGCCAGCAGTCGGGCGGGAGATCCCTACGAGCAGTACTTC.

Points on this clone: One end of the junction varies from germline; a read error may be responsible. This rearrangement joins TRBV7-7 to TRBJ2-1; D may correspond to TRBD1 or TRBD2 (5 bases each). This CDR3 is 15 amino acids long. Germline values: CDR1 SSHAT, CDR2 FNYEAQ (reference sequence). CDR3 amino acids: CASSLGESSYNEQFF. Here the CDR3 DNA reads TGTGCTAGCAGCTTAGGGGAGTCGTCCTACAATGAGCAGTTCTTC.

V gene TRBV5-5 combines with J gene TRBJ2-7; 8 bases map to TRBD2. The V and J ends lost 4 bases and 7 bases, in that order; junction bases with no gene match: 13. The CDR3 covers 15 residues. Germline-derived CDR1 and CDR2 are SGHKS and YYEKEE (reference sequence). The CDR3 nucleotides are TGTGCCAGCAGCCCACTAGCGGTCTTGGAGTGGGAGCAGTACTTC. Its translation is CASSPLAVLEWEQYF. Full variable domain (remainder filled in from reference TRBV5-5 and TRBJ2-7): DAGVTQSPTHLIKTRGQQVTLRCSPISGHKSVSWYQQVLGQGPQFIFQYYEKEERGRGNFPDRFSARQFPNYSSELNVNALLLGDSALYLCASSPLAVLEWEQYFGPGTRLTVT.

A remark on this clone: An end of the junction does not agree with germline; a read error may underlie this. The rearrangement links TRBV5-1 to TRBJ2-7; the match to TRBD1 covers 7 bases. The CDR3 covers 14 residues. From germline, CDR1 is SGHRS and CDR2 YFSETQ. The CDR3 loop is CAGSFWTGTYEQYF. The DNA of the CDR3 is TGCGCCGGCAGCTTCTGGACAGGAACCTACGAGCAGTACTTC.

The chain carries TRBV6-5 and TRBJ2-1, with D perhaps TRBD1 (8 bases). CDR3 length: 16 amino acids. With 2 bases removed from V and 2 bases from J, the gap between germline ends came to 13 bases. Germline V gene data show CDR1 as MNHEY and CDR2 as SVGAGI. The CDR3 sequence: CASSYETGGAYNEQFF. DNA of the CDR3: TGTGCCAGCAGTTACGAAACAGGGGGGGCCTACAATGAGCAGTTCTTC.

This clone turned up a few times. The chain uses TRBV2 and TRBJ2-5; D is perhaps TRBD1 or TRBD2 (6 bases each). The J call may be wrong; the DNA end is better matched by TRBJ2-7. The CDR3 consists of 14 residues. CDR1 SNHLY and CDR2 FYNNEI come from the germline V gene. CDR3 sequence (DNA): TGTGCCAGCAGTGAGACTAGGACAGACTACGAGCAGTACTTC. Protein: CASSETRTDYEQYF.

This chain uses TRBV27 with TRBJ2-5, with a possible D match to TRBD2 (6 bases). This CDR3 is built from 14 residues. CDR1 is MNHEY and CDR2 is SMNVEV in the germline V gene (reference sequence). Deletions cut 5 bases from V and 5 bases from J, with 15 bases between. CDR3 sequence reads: CASSRGPGLETQYF. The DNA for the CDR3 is TGTGCCAGCAGTCGGGGCCCGGGACTGGAGACCCAGTACTTC.

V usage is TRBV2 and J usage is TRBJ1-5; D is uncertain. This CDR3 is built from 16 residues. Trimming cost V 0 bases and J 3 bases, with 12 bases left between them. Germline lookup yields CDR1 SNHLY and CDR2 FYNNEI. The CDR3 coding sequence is TGTGCCAGCAGTGAAGCGCTTCTGGGGATCAATCAGCCCCAGCATTTT. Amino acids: CASSEALLGINQPQHF.

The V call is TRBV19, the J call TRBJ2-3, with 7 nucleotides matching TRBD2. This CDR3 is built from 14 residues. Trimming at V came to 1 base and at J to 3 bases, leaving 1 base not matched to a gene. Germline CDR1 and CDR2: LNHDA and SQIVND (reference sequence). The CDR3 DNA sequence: TGTGCCAGTAGTATAGCTAGCGGTACAGATACGCAGTATTTT. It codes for CASSIASGTDTQYF.

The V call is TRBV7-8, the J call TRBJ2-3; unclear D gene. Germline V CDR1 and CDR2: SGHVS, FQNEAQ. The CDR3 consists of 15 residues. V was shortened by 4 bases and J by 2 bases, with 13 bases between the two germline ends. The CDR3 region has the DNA TGTGCCAGCAGCTACGGATCGGCGGCCACAGATACGCAGTATTTT. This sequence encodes CASSYGSAATDTQYF.

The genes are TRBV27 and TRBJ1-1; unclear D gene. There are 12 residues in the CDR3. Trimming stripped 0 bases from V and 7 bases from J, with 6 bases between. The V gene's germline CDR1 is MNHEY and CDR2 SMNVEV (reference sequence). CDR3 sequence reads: CASSLSGGEAFF. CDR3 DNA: TGTGCCAGCAGTTTATCGGGAGGTGAAGCTTTCTTT.

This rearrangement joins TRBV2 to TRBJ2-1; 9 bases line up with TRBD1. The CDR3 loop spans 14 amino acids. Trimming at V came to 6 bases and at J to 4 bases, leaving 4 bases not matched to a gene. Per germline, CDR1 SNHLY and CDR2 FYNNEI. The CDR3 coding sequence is TGTGCCAGCAGCCCCGGACAGGGGTACAATGAGCAGTTCTTC. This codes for CASSPGQGYNEQFF.

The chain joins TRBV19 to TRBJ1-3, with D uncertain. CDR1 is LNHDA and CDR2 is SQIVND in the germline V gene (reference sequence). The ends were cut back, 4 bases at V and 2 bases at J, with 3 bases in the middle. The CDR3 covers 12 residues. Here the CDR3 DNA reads TGTGCCAGTAGTACTACTGGAAACACCATATATTTT. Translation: CASSTTGNTIYF.